Below are 14 T cell receptor beta chains sequenced from a single sample in a study of blood T cells in healthy people across ages (dated by TCRdb to about 2015). To prepare the library, 5' RACE was applied. Sequencing instrument: Illumina HiSeq 2500. The second PCR ran for roughly 7 to 11 cycles and used a J-beta primer mix along with a sample-barcoded 5' primer. In TCRdb, the public reads were trimmed at Q25 with fastp and aligned with MiXCR, with productive beta chains retained. A single entry per CDR3 protein holds the most common genes and DNA from its merged rows. This sample has 800,000 to 950,000 distinct CDR3 sequences in its table, and about 27% of those were observed once. The ten largest account for approximately 10% of the sample. The same data also went into a second study, on T cells of mothers and their children.

Sequenced sample: blood. These receptors all come from a woman aged 40-49 years in good health.

This chain uses TRBV7-9 with TRBJ2-7; D is unclear. The V gene lost 5 bases and the J gene lost 0 bases, with 11 bases spanning the gap. The germline V gene encodes CDR1 SEHNR and CDR2 FQNEAQ (reference sequence). This CDR3 is built from 14 residues. CDR3 sequence: CASSTQTVSYEQYF. For the CDR3, the DNA is TGTGCCAGCAGCACCCAAACAGTCTCCTACGAGCAGTACTTC.

Points on this clonotype: An end of the junction does not agree with germline; a read error may underlie this. V usage is TRBV30 and J usage is TRBJ2-7, with D maybe TRBD2 (6 bases). The CDR3 sequence is 15 residues long. From germline, CDR1 is GTSNPN and CDR2 SVGIG (reference sequence). The CDR3 region has the DNA TGTGCCTGGAGCGAGGGACTTCAACTTGCCTACGAACAGTACTTC. It is translated as CAWSEGLQLAYEQYF.

This chain connects TRBV7-8 to TRBJ1-3; D uncertain. In germline, CDR1 is SGHVS, CDR2 FQNEAQ. With 2 bases removed from V and 0 bases from J, the gap between germline ends came to 5 bases. CDR3 length: 14 residues. CDR3 amino acids: CASSLKSSGNTIYF. The CDR3, as DNA: TGTGCCAGCAGCTTAAAGAGCTCTGGAAACACCATATATTTT.

This chain joins TRBV24-1 and TRBJ1-4; 8 bases line up with TRBD1. V lost 2 bases and J lost 4; bases outside the gene matches: 5. Germline V CDR1 and CDR2: KGHDR, SFDVKD. The CDR3 runs to 16 residues. CDR3 residues: CATSDSTGGFNEKLFF. The CDR3 region has the DNA TGTGCCACCAGTGATTCAACAGGGGGTTTTAATGAAAAACTGTTTTTT.

J is TRBJ2-7 and V is TRBV5-1; tentatively, D is TRBD1 or TRBD2 (5 bases each). The DNA end favors TRBJ2-5, so the J call may be wrong. The germline V gene has CDR1 SGHRS and CDR2 YFSETQ. The CDR3 is 16 residues long. The CDR3 region has the DNA TGCGCCAGCAGCTTGAATAACCTGGGGGTTCGAGAGACCCAGTACTTC. Its protein product is CASSLNNLGVRETQYF.

This clonotype was seen at least ten times. This chain connects TRBV5-5 to TRBJ1-2, with D possibly being TRBD1 (5 bases). Germline V lookup: CDR1 SGHKS, CDR2 YYEKEE (reference sequence). V was trimmed by 0 bases and J by 3 bases, leaving 9 bases between them. This CDR3 has 14 amino acids. CDR3 in amino acids: CASSLEQGYYGYTF. In DNA form, the CDR3 reads TGTGCCAGCAGCTTGGAGCAGGGATACTATGGCTACACCTTC.

This clonotype was counted only a few times. The rearrangement links TRBV27 to TRBJ2-7; D possibly matches TRBD1 or TRBD2 (5 bases each). Germline values: CDR1 MNHEY, CDR2 SMNVEV (reference sequence). The ends were cut back, 3 bases at V and 5 bases at J, with 11 bases in the middle. CDR3 length: 13 amino acids. CDR3 protein: CASSFIRDHEQYF. As DNA, the CDR3 is TGTGCCAGCAGTTTTATCAGGGACCACGAGCAGTACTTC.

V is TRBV20-1 and J is TRBJ1-5; 12 bases are a match to TRBD1. With V trimmed by 0 bases and J by 4 bases, 10 bases remained unmatched. Looked up from germline, CDR1 is DFQATT and CDR2 is SNEGSKA (reference sequence). The CDR3 has 18 amino acids. CDR3 coding DNA: TGCAGTGCTAGAGACCCGGGACAGGGGGCGCGGAGTAATCAGCCCCAGCATTTT. Protein: CSARDPGQGARSNQPQHF.

This clonotype was observed many times. The chain carries TRBV7-8 and TRBJ2-7, with no clear D. V gave up 1 base and J gave up 2 bases, with 18 bases separating them. The CDR3 contains 17 residues. Germline CDR1 is SGHVS and CDR2 is FQNEAQ. CDR3 in DNA: TGTGCCAGCAGCTTAGTCCTATTAGGCCGAATCGCCTACGAGCAGTACTTC. As protein: CASSLVLLGRIAYEQYF.

This clonotype was observed at least ten times. The rearrangement joins TRBV6-2 or TRBV6-3 to TRBJ2-7, with 11 bases aligning to TRBD1. The length of the CDR3 is 13 residues. Unmatched junction bases numbered 4, after V lost 7 bases and J lost 5 bases. CDR1 and CDR2 (germline): MNHEY, SVGEGT. As DNA, the CDR3 is TGTGCCAGCATGCGGACAGGGGGCCACGAGCAGTACTTC. Protein sequence: CASMRTGGHEQYF.

This clonotype was counted a few times. The CDR3 DNA is TGCAGTGCTATACCTTCAGGGGGTGAAGCTTTCTTT. Protein product: CSAIPSGGEAFF. This chain uses TRBV20-1 with TRBJ1-1; 7 bases agree with TRBD1. CDR1 is DFQATT, CDR2 SNEGSKA, per germline (reference sequence). With 4 bases clipped from V and 7 bases from J, the junction kept 6 bases outside the gene matches. The CDR3 consists of 12 residues.

This clonotype was observed at least ten times. The chain employs TRBV20-1 and TRBJ2-5, with D possibly being TRBD1 (7 bases). V was clipped by 1 base and J by 4 bases, with 13 bases between them. This CDR3 is built from 14 residues. Looked up from germline, CDR1 is DFQATT and CDR2 is SNEGSKA (reference sequence). The chain's CDR3 is CSARVGGGGETQYF. The CDR3 bases are TGCAGTGCTAGAGTTGGAGGGGGCGGAGAGACCCAGTACTTC.

The chain joins TRBV3-1 to TRBJ2-5; TRBD2 agrees at 7 bases. TRBJ2-7 explains the end of the DNA better; the J call may be wrong. Germline V gene sequence: CDR1 LGHDT, CDR2 YNNKEL (reference sequence). The CDR3 sequence is 12 residues long. For the CDR3, the DNA is TGTGCCAGCACTAACGGGGGGTACGAGCAGTACTTC. The encoded protein is CASTNGGYEQYF.

As concerns this clonotype: A much larger clone differs from this one at a single base, so this may be a read error. The chain has TRBV24-1 and TRBJ2-1; D is tentatively TRBD1 or TRBD2 (5 bases each). CDR3 length: 15 amino acids. The V end lost 5 bases, the J end lost 3 bases, and 13 bases lay between the germline ends. Germline CDR1 reads KGHDR; CDR2 reads SFDVKD. The CDR3 nucleotides are TGTGCCACCAGTGGATACGGGGCTATCTACAATGAGCAGTTCTTC. It encodes CATSGYGAIYNEQFF.